These 8 T cell receptor beta chains were all obtained from the same sample, sequenced in a study of beta chain features in type 1 diabetes. The antigens of these receptors remain unknown. Study-wide points: Shortening that was moderate but significant affected the TCRB CDR3s of Type 1 diabetes patients in all four CD4+ subsets.

What was sequenced were expressed TCRB transcripts, since all of the isolated RNA had been reverse transcribed. TCRdb keeps only in-frame clones here, not all; method: immunoSEQ multiplex PCR. The table records 350,000 to 450,000 clones, over 10% of them present only once. Sequenced sample: naive CD4+ T cells from blood. The receptors originated from a woman aged 18 to 35 with type 1 diabetes.

This clone has more than one count but fewer than ten. The rearrangement links TRBV2 to TRBJ1-2; no clear D gene. Germline CDR1 reads SNHLY; CDR2 reads FYNNEI. The CDR3 runs 15 residues. The V gene lost 4 bases and the J gene lost 6 bases, with 18 bases spanning the gap. The CDR3 reads CASSGLGGSGDGYTF. CDR3 nucleotide sequence: TGTGCCAGCAGTGGGCTAGGCGGGTCGGGCGATGGCTACACCTTC.

This clone was counted only a few times. The V gene is TRBV5-1, the J gene TRBJ2-3; 10 bases align to TRBD2. This CDR3 has 15 amino acids. CDR1 SGHRS and CDR2 YFSETQ come from the germline V gene. V trimming: 1 base; J trimming: 6 bases; junction bases outside the gene matches: 5. This chain's CDR3 is CASSLSLAGIDTQYF. The CDR3 DNA reads TGCGCCAGCAGCTTGTCACTAGCGGGAATCGATACGCAGTATTTT.

The chain employs TRBV6-6 and TRBJ1-4; D is ambiguous. CDR1 and CDR2 (germline): MNHNY, SVGAGI (reference sequence). The V and J ends lost 4 bases and 4 bases respectively, with 4 bases between them. This CDR3 comprises 12 residues. DNA of the CDR3: TGTGCCAGCAGTTCGGGTAATGAAAAACTGTTTTTT. Its protein is CASSSGNEKLFF.

This clone appeared a few times. The chain carries TRBV25-1 and TRBJ1-2, with no clear D. Trimming took off 2 bases at V and 5 bases at J, with 6 bases between the two ends. Per the germline V gene, CDR1 is MGHDK and CDR2 is SYGVNS. The CDR3 is 12 residues long. CDR3 amino acids: CASSETAYGYTF. The CDR3 bases are TGTGCCAGCAGTGAAACAGCTTATGGCTACACCTTC.

The rearrangement links TRBV19 to TRBJ1-4; 8 bases fit TRBD1. V was pared by 6 bases and J by 7 bases, with 7 bases of the junction left unmatched. The CDR3 has 14 amino acids. Per germline, CDR1 LNHDA and CDR2 SQIVND (reference sequence). The CDR3 nucleotides are TGTGCCAGTAGGCCCGGGACAGGAGGTGAAAAACTGTTTTTT. Translation gives CASRPGTGGEKLFF. The full variable domain, with the rest looked up from reference TRBV19 and TRBJ1-4, is DGGITQSPKYLFRKEGQNVTLSCEQNLNHDAMYWYRQDPGQGLRLIYYSQIVNDFQKGDIAEGYSVSREKKESFPLTVTSAQKNPTAFYLCASRPGTGGEKLFFGSGTQLSVL.

V is TRBV7-9 and J is TRBJ1-2, with a possible D match to TRBD1 (6 bases). The CDR3 contains 13 residues. Germline values: CDR1 SEHNR, CDR2 FQNEAQ (reference sequence). Trimming took off 9 bases at V and 3 bases at J, with 14 bases between the two ends. The DNA of the CDR3 is TGTGCCAGTCAAACAGGGTCTTACTATGGCTACACCTTC. Translation gives CASQTGSYYGYTF.

This clone was counted a few times. The chain couples TRBV28 to TRBJ2-7, with D maybe TRBD1 (6 bases). Per germline, CDR1 MDHEN and CDR2 SYDVKM. V was pared by 6 bases and J by 4 bases, with 19 bases between. The CDR3 is made up of 15 amino acids. CDR3 loop: CASRSGVRPLYEQYF. In nucleotides, the CDR3 is TGTGCCAGCAGATCAGGGGTCCGGCCACTTTACGAGCAGTACTTC.

This clone was seen more than once but under ten times. The chain couples TRBV6-6 to TRBJ1-2, with D maybe TRBD1 (5 bases). This CDR3 has 14 residues. Trimming left V 4 bases short and J 4 bases short, with 13 bases between. Germline V gene lookup returns CDR1 MNHNY and CDR2 SVGAGI (reference sequence). CDR3 loop: CASSSVDRFYGYTF. As DNA, the CDR3 is TGTGCCAGCAGTTCCGTCGACAGATTCTATGGCTACACCTTC.